The entry below describes one T cell receptor (beta chain). One end of the junction is discordant with germline, which a read error may explain. The data are from a study of blood T cell repertoires in COVID-19. In the authors' workflow: Reference gene primer amplification gave nucleated cell count estimates. Generated by immunoSEQ multiplex PCR, the TCRdb table keeps only in-frame clones and is missing some. V and J calls and clone size come straight from that table; D and trimming were deduced from the DNA. This repertoire shows 210,000 or so clones, 80% found once; its top ten account for about 7.7%. Germline V gives CDR1 SGHNT, CDR2 YYREEE (reference sequence). The CDR3 is 15 amino acids.

This rearrangement joins TRBV5-4 to TRBJ1-1, with 9 bases matching TRBD1. The sample was PBMCs or T cells enriched from blood (not recorded which). This TCR derives from a woman in her thirties or forties with acute COVID-19. This CDR3 is CASRPGQGMKTEAFF. The CDR3 DNA reads as TGTGCCAGCAGACCTGGACAGGGGATGAAAACTGAAGCTTTCTTT.